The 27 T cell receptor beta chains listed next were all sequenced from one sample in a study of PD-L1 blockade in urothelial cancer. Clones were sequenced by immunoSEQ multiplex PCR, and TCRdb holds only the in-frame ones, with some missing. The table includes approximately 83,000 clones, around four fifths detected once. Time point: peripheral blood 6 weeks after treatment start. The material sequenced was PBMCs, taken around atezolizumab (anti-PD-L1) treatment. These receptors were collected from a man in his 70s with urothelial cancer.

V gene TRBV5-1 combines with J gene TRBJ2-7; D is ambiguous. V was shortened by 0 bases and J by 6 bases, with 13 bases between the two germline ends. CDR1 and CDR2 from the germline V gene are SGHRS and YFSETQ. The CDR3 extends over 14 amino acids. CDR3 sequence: CASSLGAPAPEQYF. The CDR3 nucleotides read TGCGCCAGCAGCTTGGGGGCCCCAGCACCCGAGCAGTACTTC.

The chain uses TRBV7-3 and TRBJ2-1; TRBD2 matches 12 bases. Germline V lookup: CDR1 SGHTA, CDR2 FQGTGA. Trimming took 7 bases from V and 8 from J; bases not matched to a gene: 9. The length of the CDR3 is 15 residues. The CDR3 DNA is TGTGCCAGCACCCTAGCGGGAGGGCAAACATATGAGCAGTTCTTC. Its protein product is CASTLAGGQTYEQFF.

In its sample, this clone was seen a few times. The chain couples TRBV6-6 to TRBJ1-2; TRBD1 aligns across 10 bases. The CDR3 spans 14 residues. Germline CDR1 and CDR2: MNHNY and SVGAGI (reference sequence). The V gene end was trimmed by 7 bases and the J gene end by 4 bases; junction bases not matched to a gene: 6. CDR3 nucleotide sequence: TGTGCCAGCAACCAGGGACAGGGGCCCTATGGCTACACCTTC. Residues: CASNQGQGPYGYTF.

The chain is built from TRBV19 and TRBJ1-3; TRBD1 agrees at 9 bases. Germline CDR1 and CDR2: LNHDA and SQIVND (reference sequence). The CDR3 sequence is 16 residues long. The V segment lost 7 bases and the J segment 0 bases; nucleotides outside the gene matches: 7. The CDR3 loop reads CASNGDRVHSGNTIYF. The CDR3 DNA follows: TGTGCCAGTAATGGGGACAGGGTGCACTCTGGAAACACCATATATTTT. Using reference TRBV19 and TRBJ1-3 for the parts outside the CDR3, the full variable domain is DGGITQSPKYLFRKEGQNVTLSCEQNLNHDAMYWYRQDPGQGLRLIYYSQIVNDFQKGDIAEGYSVSREKKESFPLTVTSAQKNPTAFYLCASNGDRVHSGNTIYFGEGSWLTVV.

The DNA of the CDR3 is TGTGCCAGCAGCTTGGGGAGCGGGAGTCGGCAGTTCTTC. Its protein is CASSLGSGSRQFF. The chain combines TRBV5-6 with TRBJ2-1, with TRBD2 matching over 8 bases. V lost 0 bases to trimming and J lost 12 bases; unmatched junction nucleotides: 5. Germline V lookup: CDR1 SGHDT, CDR2 YYEEEE. This CDR3 has 13 residues.

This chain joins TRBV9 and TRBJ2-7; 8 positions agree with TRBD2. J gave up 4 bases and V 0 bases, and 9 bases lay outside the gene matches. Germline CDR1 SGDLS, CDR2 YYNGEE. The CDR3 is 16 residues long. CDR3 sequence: CASSVAGSGGPYEQYF. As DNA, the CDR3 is TGTGCCAGCAGCGTAGCAGGAAGCGGGGGCCCTTACGAGCAGTACTTC.

CDR3 in amino acids: CASSIPGLGLLGELFF. DNA of the CDR3: TGTGCCAGTAGTATCCCGGGACTAGGGCTGCTCGGGGAGCTGTTTTTT. The chain joins TRBV19 to TRBJ2-2; 8 nucleotides line up with TRBD2. The V gene end was trimmed by 3 bases and the J gene end by 7 bases; junction bases not matched to a gene: 10. The CDR3 has 16 amino acids. Germline lookup yields CDR1 LNHDA and CDR2 SQIVND (reference sequence).

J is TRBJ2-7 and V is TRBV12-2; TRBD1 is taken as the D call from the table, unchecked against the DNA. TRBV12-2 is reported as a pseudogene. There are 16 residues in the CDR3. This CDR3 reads CASRLAAPSGADEQYF. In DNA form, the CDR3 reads TGTGCAAGTCGCTTAGCCGCCCCATCAGGGGCCGACGAGCAGTACTTC.

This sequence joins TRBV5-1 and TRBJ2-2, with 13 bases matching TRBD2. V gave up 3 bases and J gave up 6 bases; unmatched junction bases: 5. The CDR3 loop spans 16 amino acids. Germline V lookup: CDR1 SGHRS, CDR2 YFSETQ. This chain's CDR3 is CASSSLLAGGAGELFF. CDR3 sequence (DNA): TGCGCCAGCAGCTCCCTACTAGCGGGAGGGGCCGGGGAGCTGTTTTTT. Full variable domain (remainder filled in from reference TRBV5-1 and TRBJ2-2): KAGVTQTPRYLIKTRGQQVTLSCSPISGHRSVSWYQQTPGQGLQFLFEYFSETQRNKGNFPGRFSGRQFSNSRSEMNVSTLELGDSALYLCASSSLLAGGAGELFFGEGSRLTVL.

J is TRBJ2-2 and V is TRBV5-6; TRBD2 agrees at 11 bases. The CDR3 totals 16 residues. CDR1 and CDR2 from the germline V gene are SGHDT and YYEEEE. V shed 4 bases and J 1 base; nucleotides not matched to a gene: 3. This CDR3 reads CASSPGTSGNTGELFF. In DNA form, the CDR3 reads TGTGCCAGCAGCCCCGGGACTAGCGGGAACACCGGGGAGCTGTTTTTT.

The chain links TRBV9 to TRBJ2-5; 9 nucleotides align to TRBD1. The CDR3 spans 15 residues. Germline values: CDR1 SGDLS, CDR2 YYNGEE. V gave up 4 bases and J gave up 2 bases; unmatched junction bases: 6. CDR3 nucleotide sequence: TGTGCCAGCAGCCCCGGACAGGGGCGACAAGAGACCCAGTACTTC. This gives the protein CASSPGQGRQETQYF.

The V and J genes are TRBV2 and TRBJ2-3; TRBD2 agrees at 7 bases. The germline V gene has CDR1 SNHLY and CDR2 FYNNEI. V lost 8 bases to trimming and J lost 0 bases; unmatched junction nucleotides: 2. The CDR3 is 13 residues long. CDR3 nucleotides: TGTGCCAGCTCGCGGGGGAGCACAGATACGCAGTATTTT. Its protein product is CASSRGSTDTQYF.

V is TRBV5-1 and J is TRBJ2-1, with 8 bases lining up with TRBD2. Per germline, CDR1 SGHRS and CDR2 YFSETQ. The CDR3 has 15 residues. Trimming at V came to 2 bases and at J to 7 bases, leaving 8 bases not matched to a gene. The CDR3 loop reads CASSFSSGRTNEQFF. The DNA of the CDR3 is TGCGCCAGCAGCTTTTCTAGCGGGCGGACGAATGAGCAGTTCTTC.

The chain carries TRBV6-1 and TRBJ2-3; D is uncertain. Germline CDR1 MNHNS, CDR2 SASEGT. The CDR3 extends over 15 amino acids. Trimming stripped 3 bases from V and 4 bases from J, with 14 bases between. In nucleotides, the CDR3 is TGTGCCAGCAGTGAGTTGGCAGGAAGGTCAGATACGCAGTATTTT. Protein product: CASSELAGRSDTQYF.

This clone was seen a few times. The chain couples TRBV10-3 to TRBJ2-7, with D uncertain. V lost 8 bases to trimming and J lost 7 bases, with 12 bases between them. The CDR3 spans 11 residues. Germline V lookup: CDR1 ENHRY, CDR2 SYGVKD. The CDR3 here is CAIALRDEQYF. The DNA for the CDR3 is TGTGCCATCGCGCTTCGCGATGAGCAGTACTTC.

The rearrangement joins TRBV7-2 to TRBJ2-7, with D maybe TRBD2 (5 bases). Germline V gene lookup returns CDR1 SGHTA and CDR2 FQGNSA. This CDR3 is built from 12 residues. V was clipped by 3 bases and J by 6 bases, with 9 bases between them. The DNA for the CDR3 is TGTGCCAGCAGCTTCGGGGTGCGCGAGCAGTACTTC. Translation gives CASSFGVREQYF.

The CDR3 DNA is TGCGCCAGCAGACCAGGACAGGGCAGGGGCGAGCAGTACTTC. Its protein product is CASRPGQGRGEQYF. V and J are TRBV5-1 and TRBJ2-7; 8 bases align to TRBD1. The V and J ends lost 5 bases and 6 bases, in that order; junction bases with no gene match: 10. CDR1 and CDR2 (germline): SGHRS, YFSETQ. This CDR3 spans 14 amino acids.

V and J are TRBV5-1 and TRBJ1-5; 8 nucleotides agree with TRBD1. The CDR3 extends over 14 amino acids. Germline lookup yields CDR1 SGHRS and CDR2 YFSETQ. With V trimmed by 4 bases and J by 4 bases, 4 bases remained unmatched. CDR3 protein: CASSITGGNQPQHF. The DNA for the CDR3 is TGCGCCAGCAGCATCACAGGGGGTAATCAGCCCCAGCATTTT.

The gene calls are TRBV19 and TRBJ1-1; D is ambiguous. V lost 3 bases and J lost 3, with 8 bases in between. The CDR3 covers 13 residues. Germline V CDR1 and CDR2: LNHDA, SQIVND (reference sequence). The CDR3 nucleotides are TGTGCCAGTAGTATCAATACGGACACTGAAGCTTTCTTT. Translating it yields CASSINTDTEAFF.

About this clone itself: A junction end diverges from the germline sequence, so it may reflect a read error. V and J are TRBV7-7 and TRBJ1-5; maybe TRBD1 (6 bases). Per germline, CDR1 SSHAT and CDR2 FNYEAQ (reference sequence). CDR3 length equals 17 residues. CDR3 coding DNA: TGTGCTAGCAGCTTCGACTTCACGGGACACCAGGAGCAGCCCCAGCATTTT. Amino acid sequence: CASSFDFTGHQEQPQHF.

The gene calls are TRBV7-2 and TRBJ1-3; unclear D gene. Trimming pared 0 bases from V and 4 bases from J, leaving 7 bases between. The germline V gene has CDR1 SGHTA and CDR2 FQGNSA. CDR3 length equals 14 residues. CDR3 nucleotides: TGTGCCAGCAGCTTAGCTGGCACGGGAAACACCATATATTTT. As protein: CASSLAGTGNTIYF.

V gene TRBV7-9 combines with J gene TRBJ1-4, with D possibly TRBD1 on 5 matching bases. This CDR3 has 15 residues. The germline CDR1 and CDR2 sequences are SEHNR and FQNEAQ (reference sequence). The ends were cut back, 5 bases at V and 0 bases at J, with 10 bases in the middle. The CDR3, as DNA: TGTGCCAGCAGCCGGGGGGGGGCAACTAATGAAAAACTGTTTTTT. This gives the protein CASSRGGATNEKLFF.

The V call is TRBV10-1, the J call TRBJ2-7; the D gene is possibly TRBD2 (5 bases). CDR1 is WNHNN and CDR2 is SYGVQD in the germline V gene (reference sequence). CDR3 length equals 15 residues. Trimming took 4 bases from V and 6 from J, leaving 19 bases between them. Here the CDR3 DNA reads TGCGCCAGCAGTGGATGCCCCTGGGAGAAGGGCGAGCAGTACTTC. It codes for CASSGCPWEKGEQYF.

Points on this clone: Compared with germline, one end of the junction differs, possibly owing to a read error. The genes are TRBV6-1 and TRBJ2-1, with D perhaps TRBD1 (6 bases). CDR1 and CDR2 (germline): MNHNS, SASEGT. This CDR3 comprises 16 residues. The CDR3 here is CASTEAASPTGNEQFF. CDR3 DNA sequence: TGTGCCAGCACTGAAGCGGCAAGCCCTACAGGGAATGAGCAGTTCTTC.

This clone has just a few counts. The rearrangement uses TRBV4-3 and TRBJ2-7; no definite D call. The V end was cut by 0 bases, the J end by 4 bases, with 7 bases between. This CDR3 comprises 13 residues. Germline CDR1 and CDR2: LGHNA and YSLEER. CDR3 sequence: CASSQELAYEQYF. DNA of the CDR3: TGCGCCAGCAGCCAAGAATTGGCATACGAGCAGTACTTC.

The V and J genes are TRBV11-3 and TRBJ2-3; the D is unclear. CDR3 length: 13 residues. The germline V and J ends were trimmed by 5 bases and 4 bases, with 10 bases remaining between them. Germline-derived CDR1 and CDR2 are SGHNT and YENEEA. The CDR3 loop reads CASSPDIPDTQYF. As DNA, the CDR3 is TGTGCCAGCAGCCCAGACATCCCAGATACGCAGTATTTT.

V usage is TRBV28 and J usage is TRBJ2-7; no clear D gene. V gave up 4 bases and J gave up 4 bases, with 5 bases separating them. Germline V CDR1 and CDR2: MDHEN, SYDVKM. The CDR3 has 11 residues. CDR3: CASSWAYEQYF. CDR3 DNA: TGTGCCAGCAGTTGGGCGTACGAGCAGTACTTC.